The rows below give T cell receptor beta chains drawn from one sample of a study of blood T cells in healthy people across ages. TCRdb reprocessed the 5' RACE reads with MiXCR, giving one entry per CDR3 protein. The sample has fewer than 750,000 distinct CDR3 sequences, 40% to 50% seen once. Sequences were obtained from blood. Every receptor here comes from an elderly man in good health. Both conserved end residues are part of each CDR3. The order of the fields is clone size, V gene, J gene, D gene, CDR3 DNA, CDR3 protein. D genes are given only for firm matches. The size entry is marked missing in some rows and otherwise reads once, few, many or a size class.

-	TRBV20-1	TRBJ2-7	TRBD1	TGCAGTGCTAGAGATCTAGGACAGGGGGTCGGCTACGAGCAGTACTTC	CSARDLGQGVGYEQYF
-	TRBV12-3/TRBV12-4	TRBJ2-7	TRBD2	TGTGCCAGCAGTTCCCAGCGGGAGGGTCCCTACGAGCAGTACTTC	CASSSQREGPYEQYF
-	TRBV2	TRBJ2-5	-	TGTGCCAGCAGTCCAGACCATCAAGAGACCCAGTACTTC	CASSPDHQETQYF
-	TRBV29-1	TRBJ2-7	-	TGCAGCGTTGAATCAGGGGCTCCGCCCCGCGAGCAGTACTTC	CSVESGAPPREQYF
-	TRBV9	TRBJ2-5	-	TGTGCCAGCAGCGTAGGAGGTAGTAGGGCGGAGACCCAGTACTTC	CASSVGGSRAETQYF
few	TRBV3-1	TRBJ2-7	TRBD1	TGTGCCAGCAGCCCCAACCTTGGGACAGGGTTCTACGAGCAGTACTTC	CASSPNLGTGFYEQYF
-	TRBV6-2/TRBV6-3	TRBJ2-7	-	TGTGCCAGCAGTTACCGGGAGAGGGACCCCTACGAGCAGTACTTC	CASSYRERDPYEQYF
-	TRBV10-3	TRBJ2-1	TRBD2	TGTGCCATCAGCCAACTAGCGGGAGGGCCAATTGGGCAGTTCTTC	CAISQLAGGPIGQFF
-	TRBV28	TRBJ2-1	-	TGTGCCAGCATTCTTAGCGGCAGGCCCTACAATGAGCAGTTCTTC	CASILSGRPYNEQFF
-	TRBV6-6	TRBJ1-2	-	TGTGCCAGCAAAAAGATTTCGGGAGCAGGCGCGTTATATGGCTACACCTTC	CASKKISGAGALYGYTF
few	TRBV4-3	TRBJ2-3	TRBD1	TGCGCCAGCAGCCTATCCCAGGGGGCACTCACAGATACGCAGTATTTT	CASSLSQGALTDTQYF
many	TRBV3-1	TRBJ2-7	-	TGTGCCAGCAGCCAGGAGGGATACTACGAGCAGTACTTC	CASSQEGYYEQYF
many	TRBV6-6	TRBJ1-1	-	TGTGCCAGCAGTTACTCGAGGCCAGGACCCAACACTGAAGCTTTCTTT	CASSYSRPGPNTEAFF
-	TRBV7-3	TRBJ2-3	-	TGTGCCAGCAGCCTAAGCAGAGCTAGCACAGATACGCAGTATTTT	CASSLSRASTDTQYF
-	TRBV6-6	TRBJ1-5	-	TGTGCCAGCAGTTACCGGGGAATGGATCAGCCCCAGCATTTT	CASSYRGMDQPQHF
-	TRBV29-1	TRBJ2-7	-	TGCAGCGTTGATGGAGAGGATGGGTACGAGCAGTACTTC	CSVDGEDGYEQYF
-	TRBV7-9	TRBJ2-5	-	TGTACCAGCAGCACGAACCAAGAGACCCAGTACTTC	CTSSTNQETQYF
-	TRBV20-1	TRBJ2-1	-	TGCAGTGCTAGTGAAAGGGTCTACAATGAGCAGTTCTTC	CSASERVYNEQFF
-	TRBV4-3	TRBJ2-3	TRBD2	TGCGCCAGCAGCCACTTAGCGGGAGGGACAGATACGCAGTATTTT	CASSHLAGGTDTQYF
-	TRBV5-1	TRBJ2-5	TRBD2	TGCGCCAGCAGCTTCCGGGACTATTCGGTTGAGCAGTACTTC	CASSFRDYSVEQYF
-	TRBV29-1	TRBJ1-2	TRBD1	TGCAGCGTCGAGGGACAGGGAGGATATGGCTACGCCTTC	CSVEGQGGYGYAF
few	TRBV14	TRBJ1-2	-	TGTGCCAGCAGCGTGAGTGCGGGCTATGGCTACACCTTC	CASSVSAGYGYTF